A selection of T cell receptor beta chains follows, all from one sample in a study of blood T cell repertoires in COVID-19. The table came from immunoSEQ multiplex PCR; TCRdb's copy has only in-frame clones and leaves some out. The sample lists 120,000 or so clones; around 80% were seen once. The specimen was peripheral blood. These receptors were collected from a man between 65 and 80 years old with acute or convalescent COVID-19. The CDR3 runs from the conserved cysteine through the conserved F or W. The D gene is left open where the match is weak. Clone size, where shown, is once, few, many, or a class for clones that have expanded.

V gene	J gene	clone size	D gene	CDR3 DNA	CDR3 protein
TRBV19	TRBJ1-2	NA	NA	TGTGCCAGTAGTACCTCAGGGGAAGCGGACTATGGCTACACCTTC	CASSTSGEADYGYTF
TRBV7-8	TRBJ1-5	medium-sized	NA	TGTGCCAGCAGCTTAGCGTCTAGTAACAATCAGCCCCAGCATTTT	CASSLASSNNQPQHF
TRBV28	TRBJ2-7	NA	NA	TGTGCCAGCAGTTTCACCGGGAGCCGCGGCGAGCAGTACTTC	CASSFTGSRGEQYF
TRBV4-1	TRBJ2-1	NA	TRBD1	TGCGCCAGCAGCCAAGATATCGGGACAGCTAGACAACTCTTC	CASSQDIGTARQLF
TRBV30	TRBJ1-6	NA	NA	TGTGCCTGGAGTGTAGGGCAGGGATCATATTCACCCCTCCACTTT	CAWSVGQGSYSPLHF
TRBV2	TRBJ1-1	NA	NA	TGTGCCAGCAGTGGGGGGCGGGGGACTGAAGCTTTCTTT	CASSGGRGTEAFF
TRBV2	TRBJ1-1	NA	TRBD1	TGTGCCAGCAGGGAAGACAGGGGCACTGAAGCTTTCTTT	CASREDRGTEAFF
TRBV4-1	TRBJ1-2	NA	NA	TGCGCCAGCAGCCAAGATCTCGGGGAGGTTCGCGGCTACACCTTC	CASSQDLGEVRGYTF
TRBV27	TRBJ2-1	NA	NA	TGTGCCAGCAGTTCCAGGGGTGGCTCCTACAATGAGCAGTTCTTC	CASSSRGGSYNEQFF
TRBV6-5	TRBJ1-5	NA	TRBD1	TGTGCCAGCAGCAGGACAGGGGACGAGAGTCAGCCCCAGCATTTT	CASSRTGDESQPQHF
TRBV6-5	TRBJ2-7	NA	TRBD1	TGTGCCAGCAGTTACTCAGGGACAGGCTCCTACGAGCAGTACTTC	CASSYSGTGSYEQYF
TRBV5-1	TRBJ2-2	NA	TRBD1	TGCGCCAGCAGCCGGGGACAGGGCCTGGCCGGGGAGCTGTTTTTT	CASSRGQGLAGELFF
TRBV5-8	TRBJ1-5	NA	TRBD1	TGTGCCAGCAGCTTGCGGATTTCGGCGACAGGGCCAGACAATCAGCCCCAGCATTTT	CASSLRISATGPDNQPQHF
TRBV7-2	TRBJ1-2	few	TRBD1	TGTGCCAGCAGCCAGGACAGGGGGCAACGTGGCTACACCTTC	CASSQDRGQRGYTF
TRBV6-5	TRBJ1-2	NA	TRBD1	TGTGCCAGCAGTTCCGAAACTGCAGGGGGGAGTGGCTACACCTTC	CASSSETAGGSGYTF
TRBV19	TRBJ2-7	NA	NA	TGTGCCAGTACCCCGGGGGTCGGGGACTACGAGCAGTACTTC	CASTPGVGDYEQYF
TRBV7-2	TRBJ2-2	NA	NA	TGTGCCAGCAGCAACCGACAGACGGGCGGAGGGGGGGAGCTGTTTTTT	CASSNRQTGGGGELFF
TRBV19	TRBJ2-5	NA	TRBD2	TGTGCCAGTAGTTCCCCGGGGAGGGGCCCCAGCGGGGAGACCCAGTACTTC	CASSSPGRGPSGETQYF
TRBV19	TRBJ2-3	NA	TRBD2	TGTGCCAGTAGTATTGGAGTAGCGGGAGGGCTAACAGATACGCAGTATTTT	CASSIGVAGGLTDTQYF
TRBV30	TRBJ1-2	NA	TRBD1	TGTGCCTGGAGCCCGGGACAGGGGGTTCCGTATGGCTACACCTTC	CAWSPGQGVPYGYTF
TRBV3-1/TRBV3-2	TRBJ2-1	once	TRBD2	TGTGCCAGCCTCTTCGCGGGAGGAAATGAGCAGTTCTTC	CASLFAGGNEQFF
TRBV7-8	TRBJ2-1	NA	TRBD2	TGTGCCAGCAGCTACAGCGGGAGGGCCGACAATGAGCAGTTCTTC	CASSYSGRADNEQFF
TRBV9	TRBJ1-3	NA	NA	TGTGCCAGCAGCGTAGAGGGGGGGTCAACTGGAAACACCATATATTTT	CASSVEGGSTGNTIYF
TRBV12-3/TRBV12-4	TRBJ1-4	NA	NA	TGTGCCAGCAGTTTGAGGGCTGATGAAAAACTGTTTTTT	CASSLRADEKLFF
TRBV6-2/TRBV6-3	TRBJ2-7	NA	NA	TGTGCCAGCAGCCCCCAGGCGTACGAGCAGTACTTC	CASSPQAYEQYF
TRBV2	TRBJ1-4	NA	TRBD1	TGTGCCAGCCTTCGATGGACAGGGGGCACGAATAATGAAAAACTGTTTTTT	CASLRWTGGTNNEKLFF
TRBV24-1	TRBJ1-5	NA	TRBD1	TGTGCCACCAGTGACGACAGGGTTGGGGCCAATCAGCCCCAGCATTTT	CATSDDRVGANQPQHF
TRBV28	TRBJ1-5	NA	NA	TGTGCCAGCAGTACAGGGAACCAGCCCCAGCATTTT	CASSTGNQPQHF
TRBV7-2	TRBJ2-1	NA	NA	TGTGCCAGCAGGTTGTCCGGGACATCCGTCCCCAATGAGCAGTTCTTC	CASRLSGTSVPNEQFF
TRBV11-1	TRBJ1-6	NA	TRBD1	TGTGCCAGCAGCTGGCAAGGACAGGGGGATTCACCCCTCCACTTT	CASSWQGQGDSPLHF
TRBV5-8	TRBJ2-5	NA	NA	TGTGCCAGCAGCTTGGACGCGGAGGCCCAAGAGACCCAGTACTTC	CASSLDAEAQETQYF
TRBV5-1	TRBJ2-5	NA	TRBD2	TGCGCCAGCAGCACCCAACTAGCGGGGGGGAAAGAGACCCAGTACTTC	CASSTQLAGGKETQYF
TRBV7-2	TRBJ2-7	NA	TRBD1	TGTGCCAGCAGCTACGGACAGGGGGCATACTACGAGCAGTACTTC	CASSYGQGAYYEQYF
TRBV19	TRBJ2-2	NA	NA	TGTGCCAGTAGTATAAAGGAGGAAGCGAACACCGGGGAGCTGTTTTTT	CASSIKEEANTGELFF
TRBV6-5	TRBJ1-1	NA	NA	TGTGCCAGCAGTTATATCGGGGATGGCATGAACACTGAAGCTTTCTTT	CASSYIGDGMNTEAFF
TRBV18	TRBJ2-7	NA	TRBD1	TGTGCCAGCTCACCACCGGGACAGGGGTCCTACGAGCAGTACTTC	CASSPPGQGSYEQYF
TRBV27	TRBJ2-5	NA	NA	TGTGCCAGCAGTTACCGGGGGTTCCAAGAGACCCAGTACTTC	CASSYRGFQETQYF
TRBV24-1	TRBJ2-1	NA	NA	TGTGCCACCAGTGATCCCTCAGGAACGACATTAAATGAGCAGTTCTTC	CATSDPSGTTLNEQFF
TRBV18	TRBJ2-3	NA	NA	TGTGCCAGCTCACCACCCCCCCTAGGTGGCACAGATACGCAGTATTTT	CASSPPPLGGTDTQYF
TRBV11-2	TRBJ1-1	NA	NA	TGTGCCAGCAGCGTCGGTTATACAGGGTTGAACACTGAAGCTTTCTTT	CASSVGYTGLNTEAFF
TRBV18	TRBJ1-2	NA	TRBD1	TGTGCCAGCTCACCACCGGAGGGACAGGACTATGGCTACACCTTC	CASSPPEGQDYGYTF
TRBV30	TRBJ2-1	few	NA	TGTGCCTGGAGTGCTAGAAAGAACTACAATGAGCAGTTCTTC	CAWSARKNYNEQFF
TRBV19	TRBJ2-3	NA	NA	TGTGCCAGTAAGGGAGTCGGAACTAGCACAGATACGCAGTATTTT	CASKGVGTSTDTQYF
TRBV11-2	TRBJ1-5	NA	NA	TGTGCCAGCAGCTTAGAACCTAATAGCAATCAGCCCCAGCATTTT	CASSLEPNSNQPQHF
TRBV4-2	TRBJ2-7	NA	NA	TGTGCCAGCAGCCCGGCCGGTCCAGGGCGCTCCTACGAGCAGTACTTC	CASSPAGPGRSYEQYF
TRBV3-1/TRBV3-2	TRBJ1-2	NA	NA	TGTGCCAGCAGCCCAAGAACCACCCCGGGCTATGGCTACACCTTC	CASSPRTTPGYGYTF
TRBV11-2	TRBJ1-5	NA	NA	TGTGCCAGCAGCCCGGACAGTAGGCAAGGCAATCAGCCCCAGCATTTT	CASSPDSRQGNQPQHF
TRBV11-2	TRBJ1-1	NA	NA	TGTGCCAGCAGCTTGGACATGAACACTGAAGCTTTCTTT	CASSLDMNTEAFF
TRBV6-6	TRBJ2-2	NA	NA	TGTGCCAGCAGGTGGTACGGCGGGGAGCTGTTTTTT	CASRWYGGELFF
TRBV9	TRBJ1-4	NA	NA	TGTGCCAGCAGCGCCAGACGGGGGAATGAAAAACTGTTTTTT	CASSARRGNEKLFF
TRBV28	TRBJ1-2	once	NA	TGTGCCAGCAGGGAAGAGGTGGAATATGGCTACACCTTC	CASREEVEYGYTF
TRBV6-5	TRBJ1-5	once	NA	TGTGCCAGCAGTTACTCAGGCGGAGTGCCCCAGCATTTT	CASSYSGGVPQHF
TRBV6-5	TRBJ2-3	once	TRBD1	TGTGCCAGCAGTTACAACCGGGACAGCGGCACAGATACGCAGTATTTT	CASSYNRDSGTDTQYF